The 9 T cell receptor beta chains listed next were all sequenced from one sample in a study of T cells in Graves' hyperthyroidism and ophthalmopathy. Using RNA transcripts as the source, TCR beta CDR3 regions were amplified. First-round RT-PCR of the TCR CDR3 relied on the HTBI primer set. TCRdb itself ran the multiplex PCR reads through MiXCR, one entry per CDR3 protein. The sample comprises approximately 400,000 distinct CDR3 sequences, around 16% of which are singletons, and around 7.7% rests with the top ten. Sequenced material: blood. Every receptor here comes from a woman between 18 and 29 years old with Graves' hyperthyroidism.

This clonotype was observed at least ten times. The chain recombines TRBV7-9 with TRBJ2-1; 11 positions match TRBD2. V trimming: 3 bases; J trimming: 2 bases; junction bases outside the gene matches: 3. The germline V gene encodes CDR1 SEHNR and CDR2 FQNEAQ (reference sequence). The CDR3 extends over 16 amino acids. Here the CDR3 DNA reads TGTGCCAGCAGCTTCTTGACTAGCGGGACCTACAATGAGCAGTTCTTC. Its protein is CASSFLTSGTYNEQFF. Full variable domain (remainder filled in from reference TRBV7-9 and TRBJ2-1): DTGVSQNPRHKITKRGQNVTFRCDPISEHNRLYWYRQTLGQGPEFLTYFQNEAQLEKSRLLSDRFSAERPKGSFSTLEIQRTEQGDSAMYLCASSFLTSGTYNEQFFGPGTRLTVL.

This clonotype was seen repeatedly, ten times or more. This rearrangement joins TRBV7-9 to TRBJ2-2, with TRBD2 matching 13 bases. This CDR3 is built from 16 residues. Germline values: CDR1 SEHNR, CDR2 FQNEAQ (reference sequence). The V gene end was trimmed by 3 bases and the J gene end by 6 bases; junction bases not matched to a gene: 4. In DNA form, the CDR3 reads TGTGCCAGCAGCTTCCGCGGACTAGCGGGAGCCGGGGAGCTGTTTTTT. Its translation: CASSFRGLAGAGELFF.

This clonotype has a count of ten or more. This chain links TRBV20-1 with TRBJ2-5; 10 nucleotides match TRBD2. With 4 bases clipped from V and 0 bases from J, the junction kept 5 bases outside the gene matches. The CDR3 has 15 amino acids. In germline, CDR1 is DFQATT, CDR2 SNEGSKA (reference sequence). DNA of the CDR3: TGCAGTGCTAATCGACTAGCGGGCAACCAAGAGACCCAGTACTTC. Translated: CSANRLAGNQETQYF.

This clonotype was observed a few times. Being one base from a much bigger clone, this may be a read error. CDR3: CAGSSTERLYNEQFF. In DNA form, the CDR3 reads TGTGCCGGCAGTTCGACAGAGCGCCTCTACAATGAGCAGTTCTTC. V and J are TRBV12-3 or TRBV12-4 and TRBJ2-1; tentatively, D is TRBD1 (5 bases). There are 15 residues in the CDR3.

This clonotype was counted a few times. The rearrangement uses TRBV30 and TRBJ2-7, with D unclear. CDR1 is GTSNPN and CDR2 is SVGIG in the germline V gene (reference sequence). The CDR3 is made up of 13 amino acids. The V gene lost 3 bases and the J gene lost 4 bases, with 13 bases spanning the gap. The CDR3 DNA is TGTGCCTGGAGCCTCCCTAGGGAATACGAGCAGTACTTC. As protein: CAWSLPREYEQYF.

This clonotype was recorded many times. The rearrangement links TRBV14 to TRBJ2-7; perhaps TRBD2 as D (5 bases). V was pared by 4 bases and J by 6 bases, with 16 bases between. This CDR3 spans 14 amino acids. Germline V CDR1 and CDR2: SGHDN, FVKESK. The CDR3 coding sequence is TGTGCCAGCAGCCCCTTCGTAGTTCGGGGCGAGCAGTACTTC. This codes for CASSPFVVRGEQYF.

To note about this clonotype: A single base separates this from a much larger clone, so it may be a read error. This chain connects TRBV5-1 to TRBJ2-1; D might be TRBD2 (6 bases). CDR1 and CDR2 (germline): SGHRS, YFSETQ. The CDR3 loop spans 15 amino acids. CDR3 sequence (DNA): TGCGCCCGCAGCTTGTCCCTAGCGAGCTACAATGAGCAGTTCTTC. It yields the protein CARSLSLASYNEQFF.

This clonotype appeared many times. The gene calls are TRBV6-1 and TRBJ2-7; 9 positions agree with TRBD2. V was pared by 8 bases and J by 4 bases, with 9 bases of the junction left unmatched. The V gene's germline CDR1 is MNHNS and CDR2 SASEGT. CDR3 size: 14 residues. The CDR3 loop is CASSGAGGTYEQYF. Here the CDR3 DNA reads TGTGCCAGCTCGGGGGCGGGAGGGACGTACGAGCAGTACTTC.

This clonotype was counted ten times or more. This chain links TRBV10-3 with TRBJ1-5; no reliable D call. CDR1 ENHRY and CDR2 SYGVKD come from the germline V gene. V shed 10 bases and J shed 3 bases, with 13 bases lying between them. This CDR3 region has 13 residues. CDR3 in amino acids: CATGRDDNQPQHF. The CDR3 DNA follows: TGTGCCACCGGACGGGATGACAATCAGCCCCAGCATTTT.